Shown below are 26 T cell receptor beta chains from a single sample sequenced in a study of shared clonotypes between healthy human individuals. TCRdb keeps only in-frame clones here, not all; method: immunoSEQ multiplex PCR. The repertoire holds roughly 110,000 clones, with under 70% as singletons. The specimen sequenced was memory CD8+ T cells sorted from blood. Documented subset: CD45RO+ cells pooled with CCR7-negative TemRA cells. The receptors derive from a woman aged 25 to 39 in good health.

This clone was found a few times. Distinct nucleotide sequences in the sample also encode this CDR3. The chain joins TRBV9 to TRBJ2-2; possibly TRBD2 for D (6 bases). This CDR3 spans 15 amino acids. CDR1 is SGDLS and CDR2 is YYNGEE in the germline V gene. Trimming took 0 bases from V and 5 from J, leaving 11 bases between them. The CDR3, as DNA: TGTGCCAGCAGCGTAGGTGGTAGCGGAACCGGGGAGCTGTTTTTT. Translated, it gives CASSVGGSGTGELFF.

The chain recombines TRBV7-6 with TRBJ1-3; D ambiguous. The CDR3 is 14 residues long. The germline V gene encodes CDR1 SGHVS and CDR2 FNYEAQ. V was clipped by 5 bases and J by 3 bases, with 11 bases between them. The CDR3 region has the DNA TGTGCCAGCAGCGCCCACAGAGTTGGAAACACCATATATTTT. Encoded protein: CASSAHRVGNTIYF.

This clone was picked up a small number of times. The rearrangement uses TRBV29-1 and TRBJ2-5; TRBD1 aligns across 8 bases. The germline CDR1 and CDR2 sequences are SQVTM and ANQGSEA. The V and J ends lost 6 bases and 4 bases, in that order; junction bases with no gene match: 7. CDR3 size: 13 residues. The CDR3 region is CSVEQGAGETQYF. In nucleotides, the CDR3 is TGCAGCGTGGAGCAGGGGGCGGGAGAGACCCAGTACTTC. Full variable domain (rest looked up from reference TRBV29-1 and TRBJ2-5): SAVISQKPSRDICQRGTSLTIQCQVDSQVTMMFWYRQQPGQSLTLIATANQGSEATYESGFVIDKFPISRPNLTFSTLTVSNMSPEDSSIYLCSVEQGAGETQYFGPGTRLLVL.

The chain recombines TRBV11-2 with TRBJ2-1, with D tentatively TRBD2 (6 bases). Germline loops: CDR1 SGHAT, CDR2 FQNNGV. This CDR3 region has 13 residues. Between the trimmed V and J ends, which lost 4 bases and 4 bases, there was a span of 8 bases. The CDR3 spells CASSSLAYNEQFF. The CDR3 coding sequence is TGTGCCAGCAGCTCCCTAGCGTACAATGAGCAGTTCTTC.

This clone has only a few counts. V gene TRBV11-2 combines with J gene TRBJ2-2; D remains unclear. V lost 1 base and J lost 3, with 9 bases in between. The germline V gene has CDR1 SGHAT and CDR2 FQNNGV. This CDR3 has 15 residues. The DNA of the CDR3 is TGTGCCAGCAGCTTAGGGCGTGGGGACACCGGGGAGCTGTTTTTT. It specifies CASSLGRGDTGELFF.

The rearrangement links TRBV6-1 to TRBJ2-7, with 7 positions matching TRBD2. Germline CDR1 and CDR2: MNHNS and SASEGT. V lost 4 bases and J lost 7; bases outside the gene matches: 13. The CDR3 contains 15 residues. This CDR3 reads CASSAAGVSVVEQYF. The CDR3 DNA reads TGTGCCAGCAGTGCGGCGGGAGTAAGTGTGGTTGAGCAGTACTTC.

This clone was detected only once. The V and J genes are TRBV27 and TRBJ2-3, with 14 bases that match TRBD2. Germline CDR1 MNHEY, CDR2 SMNVEV (reference sequence). V trimming: 4 bases; J trimming: 5 bases; junction bases outside the gene matches: 2. CDR3 size: 15 residues. The CDR3 region has the DNA TGTGCCAGCAGTTCCGGGACTAGCGGGAGAGATACGCAGTATTTT. It translates to CASSSGTSGRDTQYF.

The chain employs TRBV4-2 and TRBJ2-3; TRBD2 aligns across 11 bases. Germline-derived CDR1 and CDR2 are LGHNA and YNFKEQ. The CDR3 is 17 amino acids. With 4 bases clipped from V and 3 bases from J, the junction kept 9 bases outside the gene matches. The CDR3 region has the DNA TGTGCCAGCAGCCGCCTCGCTAGCGGGGGGCTAACAGATACGCAGTATTTT. As protein: CASSRLASGGLTDTQYF.

This clone has more than one count but fewer than ten. The rearrangement links TRBV14 to TRBJ1-1; D is perhaps TRBD1 (6 bases). The V gene lost 2 bases and the J gene lost 1 base, with 8 bases spanning the gap. There are 14 residues in the CDR3. Germline loops: CDR1 SGHDN, CDR2 FVKESK. This CDR3 reads CASSQLGGNTEAFF. The CDR3 DNA follows: TGTGCCAGCAGCCAACTAGGGGGGAACACTGAAGCTTTCTTT.

The CDR3 sequence: CSARYMGGYTF. The CDR3, as DNA: TGCAGTGCCAGGTATATGGGTGGCTACACCTTC. The chain carries TRBV20-1 and TRBJ1-2; no clear D. V was clipped by 6 bases and J by 7 bases, with 12 bases between them. Germline V gene sequence: CDR1 DFQATT, CDR2 SNEGSKA (reference sequence). This CDR3 is built from 11 residues.

This chain's CDR3 is CASSISGRAPGELFF. CDR3 bases: TGCGCCAGCAGTATCAGCGGGAGGGCCCCCGGGGAGCTGTTTTTT. This chain joins TRBV5-1 and TRBJ2-2; 10 bases are a match to TRBD2. The CDR3 is 15 residues long. The germline gives CDR1 SGHRS, CDR2 YFSETQ. The V gene end was trimmed by 5 bases and the J gene end by 6 bases; junction bases not matched to a gene: 7.

V gene TRBV4-1 combines with J gene TRBJ2-7; tentatively, D is TRBD2 (6 bases). The CDR3 runs 15 residues. Germline V gene data show CDR1 as MGHRA and CDR2 as YSYEKL. CDR3 in amino acids: CAAARRRGSTYEQYF. CDR3 DNA sequence: TGCGCGGCAGCCAGAAGACGGGGGTCCACCTACGAGCAGTACTTC.

Written as DNA, the CDR3 is TGTGCCAGCAGCTCCCGGGGGGAGGGACGACAAGAGACCCAGTACTTC. Protein product: CASSSRGEGRQETQYF. V is TRBV7-9 and J is TRBJ2-5, with 7 bases identical to TRBD2. V dropped 4 bases and J dropped 2; count of bases not matched to a gene: 10. The CDR3 has 16 amino acids. The germline V gene has CDR1 SEHNR and CDR2 FQNEAQ (reference sequence). Full variable domain (rest looked up from reference TRBV7-9 and TRBJ2-5): DTGVSQNPRHKITKRGQNVTFRCDPISEHNRLYWYRQTLGQGPEFLTYFQNEAQLEKSRLLSDRFSAERPKGSFSTLEIQRTEQGDSAMYLCASSSRGEGRQETQYFGPGTRLLVL.

The chain employs TRBV6-1 and TRBJ1-2; 12 nucleotides align to TRBD1. Germline lookup yields CDR1 MNHNS and CDR2 SASEGT. The junction had 7 bases not matched to a gene; V was cut back by 4 bases and J by 4 bases. The CDR3 has 16 residues. The CDR3 nucleotides read TGTGCCAGCAGTGGACTGGGACAGGGGGCTCTCTATGGCTACACCTTC. Translating it yields CASSGLGQGALYGYTF.

This clone showed up just a few times. The chain couples TRBV4-2 to TRBJ2-3, with 10 positions matching TRBD1. V lost 4 bases to trimming and J lost 4 bases; unmatched junction nucleotides: 2. Germline assignment: CDR1 LGHNA and CDR2 YNFKEQ. This CDR3 region has 14 residues. CDR3: CASSLGQGADTQYF. The CDR3 bases are TGTGCCAGCAGCCTCGGACAGGGGGCAGATACGCAGTATTTT.

The V and J genes are TRBV19 and TRBJ2-1, with 7 bases that match TRBD2. The CDR3 has 14 amino acids. J lost 8 bases, V lost 8 bases, and 12 bases had no gene match. CDR1 LNHDA and CDR2 SQIVND come from the germline V gene (reference sequence). In DNA, the CDR3 is TGTGCCAGTTCGTCATGGGGCGCGGGGGATGAGCAGTTCTTC. This codes for CASSSWGAGDEQFF.

The chain uses TRBV28 and TRBJ1-5; tentatively, D is TRBD1 (6 bases). The CDR3 is made up of 20 amino acids. From germline, CDR1 is MDHEN and CDR2 SYDVKM. Trimming stripped 9 bases from V and 3 bases from J, with 33 bases between. CDR3 sequence (DNA): TGTGCCAGTTCCCGCCGGAACTGGGGTCACAGGGAAAGCTTCAATCAGCCCCAGCATTTT. This translates into CASSRRNWGHRESFNQPQHF.

This clone was counted between two and nine times. CDR3 residues: CASSPLGTSTGELFF. CDR3 sequence (DNA): TGTGCCAGCAGTCCACTGGGGACTTCCACCGGGGAGCTGTTTTTT. V is TRBV25-1 and J is TRBJ2-2, with a tentative D call TRBD2 (6 bases). The CDR3 loop spans 15 amino acids. CDR1 and CDR2 (germline): MGHDK, SYGVNS. Between the trimmed V and J ends, which lost 5 bases and 4 bases, there was a span of 14 bases.

This chain joins TRBV7-2 and TRBJ2-7; D might be TRBD1 (5 bases). The CDR3 covers 14 residues. Germline V gene data show CDR1 as SGHTA and CDR2 as FQGNSA. Trimming shortened V by 4 bases and J by 5 bases, and 15 bases separated the two germline ends. CDR3 protein: CASSSPFRGNEQYF. CDR3 sequence (DNA): TGTGCCAGCAGCTCCCCCTTTAGGGGCAACGAGCAGTACTTC. The full variable domain, with the rest looked up from reference TRBV7-2 and TRBJ2-7, is GAGVSQSPSNKVTEKGKDVELRCDPISGHTALYWYRQSLGQGLEFLIYFQGNSAPDKSGLPSDRFSAERTGGSVSTLTIQRTQQEDSAVYLCASSSPFRGNEQYFGPGTRLTVT.

V gene TRBV7-3 combines with J gene TRBJ2-2, with 8 positions matching TRBD1. Germline CDR1 reads SGHTA; CDR2 reads FQGTGA. V was pared by 5 bases and J by 5 bases, with 4 bases of the junction left unmatched. The CDR3 has 14 amino acids. CDR3 in DNA: TGTGCCAGCAGCCCTTGGACAGGGACCGGGGAGCTGTTTTTT. Residues: CASSPWTGTGELFF.

The CDR3 protein is CASRSATRGLKSFF. CDR3 DNA: TGTGCCAGCAGGTCGGCTACTAGGGGGCTGAAGTCTTTCTTT. The chain employs TRBV21-1 and TRBJ1-1; the listed D gene, TRBD1, was not tested against the DNA. TRBV21-1 is tagged as a pseudogene. CDR3 length equals 14 residues.

Points on this clone: One base away lies a much larger clone, so this may be a sequencing read error. This chain uses TRBV27 with TRBJ2-2, with D perhaps matching TRBD1 (6 bases). Trimming left V 6 bases short and J 4 bases short, with 12 bases between. The V gene's germline CDR1 is MNHEY and CDR2 SMNVEV (reference sequence). CDR3 length: 14 residues. DNA for the CDR3: TGTGCCAGCAGGGGGGACAAAAGCACCGGGGAGCTGTTTTTT. It is translated as CASRGDKSTGELFF.

This clone was seen only a few times. This chain connects TRBV6-6 to TRBJ2-7; D ambiguous. In germline, CDR1 is MNHNY, CDR2 SVGAGI (reference sequence). This CDR3 is 13 amino acids long. The V end was cut by 0 bases, the J end by 4 bases, with 7 bases between. The CDR3 region is CASSYSARYEQYF. The CDR3, as DNA: TGTGCCAGCAGTTACTCGGCACGGTACGAGCAGTACTTC.

This chain connects TRBV5-1 to TRBJ2-7, with no clear D. With 0 bases removed from V and 6 bases from J, the gap between germline ends came to 10 bases. The CDR3 covers 13 residues. The germline V gene has CDR1 SGHRS and CDR2 YFSETQ. The CDR3 DNA reads TGCGCCAGCAGCTTGGCCATCGCAGGCGAGCAGTACTTC. It specifies CASSLAIAGEQYF.

This clone was seen more than once but under ten times. The J gene is TRBJ1-1, the V gene TRBV6-5; D gene unclear. Germline-derived CDR1 and CDR2 are MNHEY and SVGAGI. V was clipped by 0 bases and J by 1 base, with 6 bases between them. CDR3 length equals 14 residues. CDR3 loop: CASSYSNGNTEAFF. CDR3 DNA: TGTGCCAGCAGTTACTCGAATGGGAACACTGAAGCTTTCTTT.

The V gene is TRBV13, the J gene TRBJ1-1; 7 bases are shared with TRBD1. V was clipped by 5 bases and J by 4 bases; unmatched bases: 4. The CDR3 loop spans 13 amino acids. The germline V gene has CDR1 PRHDT and CDR2 FYEKMQ (reference sequence). The chain's CDR3 is CASSPAGGTEAFF. DNA of the CDR3: TGTGCCAGCAGCCCCGCAGGGGGCACTGAAGCTTTCTTT. Full variable domain (outside the CDR3, taken from reference TRBV13 and TRBJ1-1): AAGVIQSPRHLIKEKRETATLKCYPIPRHDTVYWYQQGPGQDPQFLISFYEKMQSDKGSIPDRFSAQQFSDYHSELNMSSLELGDSALYFCASSPAGGTEAFFGQGTRLTVV.